Below are 27 T cell receptor beta chains sequenced from a single sample in a study of metastatic and nonmetastatic thyroid tumors. TCRdb reassembled clones from the PCR reads with MiXCR. Of about 39,000 clones in the sample, approximately 17% were seen once. Before thyroid surgery, none of the patients had received any treatment. Sequences were obtained from tumor tissue. All receptors derive from a female donor with papillary thyroid cancer or a benign thyroid nodule (not recorded which). Some clones in this sample may be carry-over from other donors' samples.

In its sample, this clone was seen many times. The chain joins TRBV13 to TRBJ1-3; D is unclear. Trimming left V 2 bases short and J 7 bases short, with 9 bases between. Germline-derived CDR1 and CDR2 are PRHDT and FYEKMQ (reference sequence). There are 13 residues in the CDR3. DNA for the CDR3: TGTGCCAGCAGCTTAAACTTAGGGAACACCATATATTTT. Residues: CASSLNLGNTIYF.

Many counts were recorded for this clone. This rearrangement joins TRBV19 to TRBJ2-5; D is uncertain. CDR3 length: 14 amino acids. Germline values: CDR1 LNHDA, CDR2 SQIVND (reference sequence). The V gene lost 7 bases and the J gene lost 3 bases, with 15 bases spanning the gap. CDR3 amino acids: CASKPDKAKETQYF. In DNA, the CDR3 is TGTGCCAGTAAGCCCGACAAGGCTAAAGAGACCCAGTACTTC.

There are many counts of this clone. The V gene is TRBV5-1, the J gene TRBJ1-4; 8 nucleotides match TRBD1. The CDR3 consists of 18 residues. The V and J ends lost 1 base and 7 bases, in that order; junction bases with no gene match: 15. Germline CDR1 reads SGHRS; CDR2 reads YFSETQ. The DNA for the CDR3 is TGCGCCAGCAGCTTGACCGGTACCGCAGGACAGGGTGGTGAAAAACTGTTTTTT. Translation: CASSLTGTAGQGGEKLFF.

This clone was seen many times. At one boundary the junction diverges from the germline segment, which might be a read error. The genes are TRBV18 and TRBJ1-2; unclear D gene. From germline, CDR1 is KGHSH and CDR2 LQKENI. The CDR3 contains 14 residues. The CDR3 reads CASSLVESNYGYTF. The CDR3 DNA sequence: TGTGCCAGCTCACTGGTAGAATCTAATTATGGCTACACCTTC.

This clone was picked up many times. The chain combines TRBV5-1 with TRBJ2-5; no firm D call. The germline gives CDR1 SGHRS, CDR2 YFSETQ. This CDR3 has 12 residues. V was cut by 0 bases and J by 3 bases, with 3 bases left in between. The CDR3 DNA reads as TGCGCCAGCAGCTTGGGGGAAGAGACCCAGTACTTC. It encodes CASSLGEETQYF.

This clone was seen repeatedly, ten times or more. The rearrangement uses TRBV15 and TRBJ2-1; 7 bases are a match to TRBD1. This CDR3 region has 14 residues. Trimming removed 3 bases from V and 4 bases from J; junction bases left unmatched: 3. The V gene's germline CDR1 is LNHNV and CDR2 YYDKDF (reference sequence). CDR3 loop: CATSRTGLYNEQFF. The DNA of the CDR3 is TGTGCCACCAGCAGGACAGGGCTATACAATGAGCAGTTCTTC.

Details on this clone: A read error may explain this, as a much larger clone is one base away. The chain joins TRBV6-5 to TRBJ1-4, with 7 bases fitting TRBD1. This CDR3 has 14 residues. V shed 8 bases and J 5 bases; nucleotides not matched to a gene: 8. The germline V gene encodes CDR1 MNHEY and CDR2 SVGAGI. In DNA form, the CDR3 reads TGTGCCAGCTGTGACTCACAGGGGAATGAAAAACTGTTTTTT. Residues: CASCDSQGNEKLFF.

This clone was counted many times. V usage is TRBV24-1 and J usage is TRBJ2-3; a weak D match, TRBD1 (6 bases). Germline V CDR1 and CDR2: KGHDR, SFDVKD. Trimming took off 8 bases at V and 4 bases at J, with 12 bases between the two ends. CDR3 length: 13 amino acids. In nucleotides, the CDR3 is TGTGCCACCACCGGGACAAGGGCAGATACGCAGTATTTT. It is translated as CATTGTRADTQYF.

This clone was recorded a few times. The chain combines TRBV6-1 with TRBJ2-7; D perhaps matches TRBD2 (6 bases). V was pared by 5 bases and J by 3 bases, with 17 bases between. Germline CDR1 MNHNS, CDR2 SASEGT. This CDR3 is built from 15 residues. DNA for the CDR3: TGTGCCAGCAGTTCCGGGCAGGGAGGAGACTACGAGCAGTACTTC. Protein: CASSSGQGGDYEQYF.

This clone has a handful of counts. CDR3 protein: CASSGLAVGPGTYTQYF. CDR3 nucleotides: TGTGCCAGCAGTGGACTAGCGGTGGGGCCGGGGACATATACGCAGTATTTT. The chain joins TRBV27 to TRBJ2-3; 10 nucleotides agree with TRBD2. The V gene end was trimmed by 5 bases and the J gene end by 7 bases; junction bases not matched to a gene: 15. CDR1 is MNHEY, CDR2 SMNVEV, per germline (reference sequence). This CDR3 spans 17 amino acids.

The chain has TRBV5-1 and TRBJ2-1; 8 nucleotides line up with TRBD1. V shed 8 bases, J shed 3 bases, and the junction held 10 bases outside the gene matches. This CDR3 comprises 15 residues. Germline-derived CDR1 and CDR2 are SGHRS and YFSETQ. CDR3 residues: CASSLLGQGYNEQFF. The CDR3 DNA follows: TGCGCCAGTAGCCTCCTCGGACAGGGCTACAATGAGCAGTTCTTC.

This clone was counted ten times or more. No conserved phenylalanine or tryptophan ends this CDR3, so it is likely a read error. The V gene is TRBV5-1, the J gene TRBJ2-7, with 7 positions matching TRBD2. From germline, CDR1 is SGHRS and CDR2 YFSETQ. The V segment lost 5 bases and the J segment 2 bases; nucleotides outside the gene matches: 10. The CDR3 is 15 amino acids. CDR3 residues: CASSLGGSGAYEQYL. DNA for the CDR3: TGCGCCAGCAGTCTGGGGGGGTCGGGGGCCTACGAGCAGTACCTC.

This clone was counted many times. The V and J genes are TRBV9 and TRBJ2-3, with TRBD1 identical over 7 bases. There are 15 residues in the CDR3. CDR1 SGDLS and CDR2 YYNGEE come from the germline V gene. The V segment lost 3 bases and the J segment 3 bases; nucleotides outside the gene matches: 7. CDR3 coding DNA: TGTGCCAGCAGCGCCACAGGGGATGCGACAGATACGCAGTATTTT. This codes for CASSATGDATDTQYF. The whole variable domain, filled in from reference TRBV9 and TRBJ2-3, reads DSGVTQTPKHLITATGQRVTLRCSPRSGDLSVYWYQQSLDQGLQFLIQYYNGEERAKGNILERFSAQQFPDLHSELNLSSLELGDSALYFCASSATGDATDTQYFGPGTRLTVL.

This clone showed up just a few times. A much larger clone lies a single base off, so this may be a read error. The CDR3 does not close with the conserved phenylalanine or tryptophan, likely indicating a read error. The chain links TRBV5-1 to TRBJ2-2; D is unresolved. Germline V gene data show CDR1 as SGHRS and CDR2 as YFSETQ. Deletions cut 3 bases from V and 3 bases from J, with 9 bases between. The CDR3 loop spans 14 amino acids. CDR3 bases: TGCGCCAGCAGCTGGATACAAGACACCGGGGAGCTGTTTCTT. Protein sequence: CASSWIQDTGELFL.

The table lists this clone with a few counts. This chain connects TRBV6-1 to TRBJ2-2; TRBD1 matches at 7 bases. In germline, CDR1 is MNHNS, CDR2 SASEGT. V lost 4 bases and J lost 3; bases outside the gene matches: 5. The CDR3 extends over 15 amino acids. CDR3 sequence (DNA): TGTGCCAGCAGTGTATCCACAGGGGACACCGGGGAGCTGTTTTTT. Its translation is CASSVSTGDTGELFF.

This clone was seen at least ten times. This rearrangement joins TRBV7-2 to TRBJ1-6; D gene unclear. Germline CDR1 and CDR2: SGHTA and FQGNSA. Trimming removed 4 bases from V and 7 bases from J, with 5 bases in between. The CDR3 sequence is 12 residues long. Written as DNA, the CDR3 is TGTGCCAGCAGCTGGGCCAATTCACCCCTCCACTTT. Translating it yields CASSWANSPLHF.

For this clone: This could be a read error, since a much larger clone is one nucleotide away. The chain has TRBV18 and TRBJ2-1; 8 bases align to TRBD2. CDR1 is KGHSH, CDR2 LQKENI, per germline. The CDR3 spans 15 residues. The CDR3 sequence is CANSRSGGTYNEQFF. As DNA, the CDR3 is TGTGCCAACTCACGTTCGGGAGGGACCTACAATGAGCAGTTCTTC.

This clone was seen repeatedly, ten times or more. The chain has TRBV12-3 or TRBV12-4 and TRBJ1-1; D might be TRBD1 (5 bases). The length of the CDR3 is 15 residues. Trimming left V 5 bases short and J 0 bases short, with 13 bases between. The CDR3 DNA is TGTGCCAGCAGTATACGAGGCAGGGTGAACACTGAAGCTTTCTTT. Its translation is CASSIRGRVNTEAFF.

Many counts were recorded for this clone. The chain links TRBV7-8 to TRBJ1-2; D not certain. Germline V gives CDR1 SGHVS, CDR2 FQNEAQ. V was trimmed by 3 bases and J by 1 base, leaving 3 bases between them. The length of the CDR3 is 12 residues. CDR3 protein: CASSFSNYGYTF. CDR3 nucleotides: TGTGCCAGCAGCTTCAGTAACTATGGCTACACCTTC.

V gene TRBV6-2 or TRBV6-3 combines with J gene TRBJ1-3, with no clear D. The CDR3 has 15 residues. Germline V CDR1 and CDR2: MNHEY, SVGEGT. V was pared by 2 bases and J by 0 bases, with 8 bases between. This CDR3 is CASSYACRSGNTIYF. CDR3 nucleotides: TGTGCCAGCAGTTACGCTTGCCGCTCTGGAAACACCATATATTTT.

The V and J genes are TRBV20-1 and TRBJ2-1; weak D call: TRBD2 (6 bases). The CDR3 runs to 13 residues. V was clipped by 7 bases and J by 7 bases, with 17 bases between them. Germline CDR1 is DFQATT and CDR2 is SNEGSKA (reference sequence). The CDR3 nucleotides read TGCAGTGGGGCGGGGACTCTTGTTAATGAGCAGTTCTTC. This encodes CSGAGTLVNEQFF.

J is TRBJ2-2 and V is TRBV7-8; D gene ambiguous. The CDR3 runs to 18 residues. Germline lookup yields CDR1 SGHVS and CDR2 FQNEAQ. V dropped 4 bases and J dropped 4 bases, with 22 bases sitting between them. CDR3 in DNA: TGTGCCAGCAGCTCCCAACCTACAGTTCTTATCGCCACCGGGGAGCTGTTTTTT. Protein product: CASSSQPTVLIATGELFF.

On this clone: A much larger clone lies a single base off, so this may be a read error. The V call is TRBV7-2, the J call TRBJ2-5; TRBD2 is a possible D gene (5 bases). Trimming shortened V by 5 bases and J by 7 bases, and 17 bases separated the two germline ends. Germline lookup yields CDR1 SGHTA and CDR2 FQGNSA. CDR3 size: 14 residues. CDR3 sequence: CASSLESLRGTQYF. CDR3 coding DNA: TGTGCCAGCAGCCTAGAGTCTCTCCGGGGGACCCAGTACTTC.

This clone has at least ten counts. CDR3 nucleotide sequence: TGTGCCAGCTCTCCTCAGAACTCTGGAAACACCATATATTTT. Amino acid sequence: CASSPQNSGNTIYF. The chain recombines TRBV18 with TRBJ1-3; no firm D call. Per germline, CDR1 KGHSH and CDR2 LQKENI. Trimming removed 6 bases from V and 0 bases from J, with 9 bases in between. There are 14 residues in the CDR3.

This clone has a handful of counts. This may come from a read error, since a much larger clone is one base off. The chain carries TRBV7-9 and TRBJ1-1, with TRBD1 as a possible D gene (5 bases). The germline CDR1 and CDR2 sequences are SEHNR and FQNEAQ (reference sequence). This CDR3 comprises 14 residues. Trimming removed 2 bases from V and 4 bases from J, with 11 bases in between. Here the CDR3 reads CASSLWGESTEAFF. The DNA of the CDR3 is TGTGCCAGCAGCTTATGGGGGGAAAGCACTGAAGCTTTCTTT.

Many counts were recorded for this clone. The CDR3 region has the DNA TGCAGCGTTGGGATGGACAGCCAAGAGACCCAGTACTTC. It is translated as CSVGMDSQETQYF. The chain has TRBV29-1 and TRBJ2-5; a possible D gene is TRBD1 (6 bases). V was clipped by 4 bases and J by 1 base, with 10 bases between them. Germline V CDR1 and CDR2: SQVTM, ANQGSEA. The CDR3 is 13 amino acids. The full variable domain, its missing parts supplied by reference TRBV29-1 and TRBJ2-5, is SAVISQKPSRDICQRGTSLTIQCQVDSQVTMMFWYRQQPGQSLTLIATANQGSEATYESGFVIDKFPISRPNLTFSTLTVSNMSPEDSSIYLCSVGMDSQETQYFGPGTRLLVL.

This clone was counted ten times or more. The rearrangement joins TRBV5-6 to TRBJ2-5, with 11 bases matching TRBD2. CDR3 length: 16 residues. CDR1 and CDR2 from the germline V gene are SGHDT and YYEEEE. Trimming at V came to 2 bases and at J to 2 bases, leaving 5 bases not matched to a gene. The CDR3 DNA is TGTGCCAGCAGCTTTCTAGCGGGGGGCACTCAAGAGACCCAGTACTTC. This gives the protein CASSFLAGGTQETQYF.